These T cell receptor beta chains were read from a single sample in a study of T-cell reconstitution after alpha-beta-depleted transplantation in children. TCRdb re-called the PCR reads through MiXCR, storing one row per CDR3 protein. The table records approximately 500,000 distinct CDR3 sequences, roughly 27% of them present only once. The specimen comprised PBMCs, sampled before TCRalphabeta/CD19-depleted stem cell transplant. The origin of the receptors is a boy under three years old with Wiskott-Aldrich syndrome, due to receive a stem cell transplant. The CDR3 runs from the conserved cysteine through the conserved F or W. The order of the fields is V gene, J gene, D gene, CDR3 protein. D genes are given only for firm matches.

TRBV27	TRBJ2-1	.	CASSLYLSGNEQFF
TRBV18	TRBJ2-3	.	CASSPSGGGDTQYF
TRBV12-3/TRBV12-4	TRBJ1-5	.	CASRKTGDSNQPQHF
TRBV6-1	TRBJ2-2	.	CASSPTLPGNTGELFF
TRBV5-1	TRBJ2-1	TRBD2	CASSSRGDNEQFF
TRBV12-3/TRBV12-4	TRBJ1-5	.	CASRTEEGQPQHF
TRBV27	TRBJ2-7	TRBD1	CASSLGGTGNYEQYF
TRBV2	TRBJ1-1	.	CASSEEGPNTEAFF
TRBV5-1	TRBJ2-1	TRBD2	CASSLFSGTYNEQFF
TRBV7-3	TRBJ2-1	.	CASSLNPGVPIPNNEQFF
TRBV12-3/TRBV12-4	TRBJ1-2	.	CASSPRGEAENGYTF
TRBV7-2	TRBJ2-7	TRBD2	CASSVSGLPLPRHF
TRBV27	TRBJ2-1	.	CASSVAQNRLSQNNEQFF
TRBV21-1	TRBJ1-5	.	CASSRTQTYNQPQHF
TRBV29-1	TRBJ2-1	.	CSVCLSGFYNEQFF
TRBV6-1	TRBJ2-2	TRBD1	CASRKNRGLNTGELFF
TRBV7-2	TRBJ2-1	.	CASSLARLQYNEQFF
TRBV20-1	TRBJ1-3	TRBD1	CSAFRDRGRNTIYF
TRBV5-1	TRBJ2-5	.	CASSLQRGETQYF
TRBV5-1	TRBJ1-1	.	CASSLAGQPGTEAFF
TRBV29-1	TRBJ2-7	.	CSVGGGEQYF
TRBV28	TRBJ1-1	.	CASSSRDTHNTEAFF
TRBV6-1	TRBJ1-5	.	CASSEALGGNQPQHF
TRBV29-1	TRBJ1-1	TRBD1	CSGRTGMNTEAFF
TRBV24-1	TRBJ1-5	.	CATSPGGSNQPQHF
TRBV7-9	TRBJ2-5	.	CASSLVKYQETQYF
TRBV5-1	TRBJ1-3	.	CASSLLPGSSGNTIYF
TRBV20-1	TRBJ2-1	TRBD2	CSATKGTSGIYNEQFF
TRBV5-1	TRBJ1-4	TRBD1	CASSFLRQGGNEKLFF
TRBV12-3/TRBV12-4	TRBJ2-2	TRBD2	CASGIAGRAGELFF
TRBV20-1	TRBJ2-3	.	CSARYPFQGGQYF
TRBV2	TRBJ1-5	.	CASTGGNQPQHF
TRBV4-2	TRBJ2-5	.	CASSQNPGQQETQYF
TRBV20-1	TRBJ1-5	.	CSASPRNKLNYSNQPQHF
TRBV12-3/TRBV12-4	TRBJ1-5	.	CASTPGDNQPQHF
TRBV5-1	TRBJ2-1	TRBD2	CASSSGLAGGNEQFF
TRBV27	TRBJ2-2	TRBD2	CASSSPGLAATNTGELFF
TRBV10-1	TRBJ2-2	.	CASSVQGGTGELFF
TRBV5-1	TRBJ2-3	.	CASSPLLGAGVRDTQYF
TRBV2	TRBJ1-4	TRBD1	CASRAGTGTEKLFF
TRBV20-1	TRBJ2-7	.	CSARTPSSYEQYF
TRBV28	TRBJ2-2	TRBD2	CASSFNSPTRASGNANTGELFF
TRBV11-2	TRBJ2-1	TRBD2	CASSSRSGTSGGYPKGNEQFF
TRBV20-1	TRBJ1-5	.	CSARAGPGTASNQPQHF
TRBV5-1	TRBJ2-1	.	CASSFGRPDNEQFF
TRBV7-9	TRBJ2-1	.	CASSLFPGGTHSYNEQFF
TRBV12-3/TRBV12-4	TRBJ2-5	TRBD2	CASSFLAGDRAQYF
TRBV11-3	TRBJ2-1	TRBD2	CASSLKAGGPSEQFF
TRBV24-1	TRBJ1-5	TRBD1	CATSDRTGSNQPQHF
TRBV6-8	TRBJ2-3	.	CAKNRDSTSFTDTQYF
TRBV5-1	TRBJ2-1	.	CASSLGLNGEPSYNEQFF
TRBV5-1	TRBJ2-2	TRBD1	CASSLNRGTGELFF
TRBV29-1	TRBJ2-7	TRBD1	CSVENRGEQYF
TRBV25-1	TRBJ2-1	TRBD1	CASSEGTGYNEQFF